These T cell receptor beta chains were read from a single sample in a study of human T cells and chemical hapten exposure. One entry per CDR3 protein results from TCRdb running MiXCR on the reads. The sample includes 95,000 to 150,000 distinct CDR3 sequences, roughly 8.5% of them seen just once. Material: whole blood. The origin of the receptors is a human donor in good health. Some clones in this sample may be carry-over from other donors' samples. The CDR3 runs from the conserved cysteine through the conserved F or W. D genes are given only for firm matches. Some rows mark clone size as missing; the rest say once, few, many or name a class of expanded clone.

clone_size: many
v_call: TRBV12-3/TRBV12-4
j_call: TRBJ1-1
d_call: -
cdr3_aa: CASSQSDTGEAFF
cdr3_nt: TGTGCCAGCAGCCAATCGGACACAGGTGAAGCTTTCTTT

clone_size: -
v_call: TRBV11-2
j_call: TRBJ2-7
d_call: -
cdr3_aa: CASSTMSGDYEQYF
cdr3_nt: TGTGCCAGCAGCACAATGTCGGGTGACTACGAGCAGTACTTC

clone_size: many
v_call: TRBV7-9
j_call: TRBJ2-3
d_call: -
cdr3_aa: CASSPPQDTQYF
cdr3_nt: TGTGCCAGCAGCCCCCCCCAAGATACGCAGTATTTT

clone_size: few
v_call: TRBV6-1
j_call: TRBJ1-6
d_call: -
cdr3_aa: CASSEDVGMGNSPLHF
cdr3_nt: TGTGCCAGCAGTGAAGATGTGGGAATGGGAAATTCACCCCTCCACTTT

clone_size: many
v_call: TRBV13
j_call: TRBJ2-7
d_call: TRBD1
cdr3_aa: CASSRYSTGLTYEQYF
cdr3_nt: TGTGCCAGCAGCCGATATTCGACAGGGCTAACCTACGAGCAGTACTTC

clone_size: -
v_call: TRBV3-1
j_call: TRBJ2-3
d_call: TRBD2
cdr3_aa: CASSQDLSSGGPSYSTDTQYF
cdr3_nt: TGTGCCAGCAGCCAAGATTTGTCTAGCGGGGGACCATCTTATAGCACAGATACGCAGTATTTT

clone_size: once
v_call: TRBV7-9
j_call: TRBJ2-5
d_call: -
cdr3_aa: CASSSKEGPGETQYF
cdr3_nt: TGTGCCAGCAGCTCCAAGGAGGGCCCGGGTGAGACCCAGTACTTC

clone_size: -
v_call: TRBV6-5
j_call: TRBJ2-3
d_call: TRBD1
cdr3_aa: CASSTGVDTQYF
cdr3_nt: TGTGCCAGCAGCACAGGGGTAGATACGCAGTATTTT

clone_size: few
v_call: TRBV21-1
j_call: TRBJ2-1
d_call: -
cdr3_aa: CASSKTSGGTRRYDEQFF
cdr3_nt: TGTGCCAGCAGCAAAACGTCGGGCGGGACCAGGAGGTACGATGAGCAGTTCTTC

clone_size: few
v_call: TRBV20-1
j_call: TRBJ2-3
d_call: TRBD1
cdr3_aa: CSARTGNTQYF
cdr3_nt: TGCAGTGCTAGGACAGGGAATACGCAGTATTTT

clone_size: few
v_call: TRBV6-2/TRBV6-3
j_call: TRBJ2-1
d_call: -
cdr3_aa: CASSYSTEAYNEQFF
cdr3_nt: TGTGCCAGCAGTTACTCGACTGAGGCCTACAATGAGCAGTTCTTC

clone_size: few
v_call: TRBV5-4
j_call: TRBJ1-1
d_call: TRBD1
cdr3_aa: CASRKDRGGAEAFF
cdr3_nt: TGTGCCAGCAGAAAGGACAGGGGCGGTGCTGAAGCTTTCTTT

clone_size: few
v_call: TRBV5-5
j_call: TRBJ2-3
d_call: TRBD1
cdr3_aa: CASSRGQGAATDTQYF
cdr3_nt: TGTGCCAGCAGCCGGGGACAGGGGGCTGCTACAGATACGCAGTATTTT

clone_size: few
v_call: TRBV11-1
j_call: TRBJ1-2
d_call: -
cdr3_aa: CASSQEVGSYGYTF
cdr3_nt: TGTGCCAGCAGCCAAGAGGTTGGAAGCTATGGCTACACCTTC

clone_size: many
v_call: TRBV18
j_call: TRBJ2-5
d_call: -
cdr3_aa: CASSPPYQETQYF
cdr3_nt: TGTGCCAGCTCACCTCCGTACCAAGAGACCCAGTACTTC

clone_size: many
v_call: TRBV12-3/TRBV12-4
j_call: TRBJ2-5
d_call: -
cdr3_aa: CASSNSQDQYF
cdr3_nt: TGTGCCAGCAGCAATAGCCAGGACCAGTACTTC

clone_size: many
v_call: TRBV5-1
j_call: TRBJ1-3
d_call: -
cdr3_aa: CASSFDGGDGNTIYF
cdr3_nt: TGCGCCAGCAGCTTTGATGGAGGGGATGGAAACACCATATATTTT

clone_size: few
v_call: TRBV20-1
j_call: TRBJ2-5
d_call: -
cdr3_aa: CSARPNGVQYQETQYF
cdr3_nt: TGCAGTGCTAGACCGAACGGGGTGCAGTACCAAGAGACCCAGTACTTC

clone_size: many
v_call: TRBV7-9
j_call: TRBJ2-2
d_call: TRBD2
cdr3_aa: CASSSTFSGMNTGELFF
cdr3_nt: TGTGCCAGCAGCTCAACTTTTAGCGGGATGAACACCGGGGAGCTGTTTTTT

clone_size: -
v_call: TRBV7-9
j_call: TRBJ1-5
d_call: -
cdr3_aa: CASSLGATGFEPQHF
cdr3_nt: TGTGCCAGCAGCTTAGGGGCCACCGGTTTTGAACCCCAGCATTTT

clone_size: many
v_call: TRBV11-2
j_call: TRBJ2-1
d_call: TRBD2
cdr3_aa: CASSQRTSGGPEQFF
cdr3_nt: TGTGCCAGCAGCCAACGGACTAGCGGGGGGCCTGAGCAGTTCTTC

clone_size: -
v_call: TRBV6-1
j_call: TRBJ2-7
d_call: -
cdr3_aa: CASSSRVVPGDEQYF
cdr3_nt: TGTGCCAGCAGTTCCCGGGTAGTACCAGGCGACGAGCAGTACTTC

clone_size: few
v_call: TRBV18
j_call: TRBJ2-3
d_call: -
cdr3_aa: CASSLGELAISTDTQYF
cdr3_nt: TGTGCCAGCTCACTCGGAGAACTAGCAATAAGCACAGATACGCAGTATTTT

clone_size: -
v_call: TRBV5-1
j_call: TRBJ2-1
d_call: TRBD2
cdr3_aa: CASTKTSPDLNEQFF
cdr3_nt: TGCGCCAGCACCAAGACTAGCCCAGACCTCAATGAGCAGTTCTTC

clone_size: -
v_call: TRBV10-3
j_call: TRBJ2-7
d_call: -
cdr3_aa: CAISEGSYEQYF
cdr3_nt: TGTGCCATCAGTGAGGGGTCTTACGAGCAGTACTTC

clone_size: -
v_call: TRBV12-3/TRBV12-4
j_call: TRBJ2-2
d_call: -
cdr3_aa: CASNPGGTGNTGELFF
cdr3_nt: TGTGCCAGCAATCCCGGAGGGACGGGGAACACCGGGGAGCTGTTTTTT

clone_size: -
v_call: TRBV7-9
j_call: TRBJ2-2
d_call: TRBD2
cdr3_aa: CASTPGTSGRSTGELFF
cdr3_nt: TGTGCCAGCACCCCGGGCACTAGCGGGAGAAGCACCGGGGAGCTGTTTTTT

clone_size: few
v_call: TRBV6-2/TRBV6-3
j_call: TRBJ1-1
d_call: -
cdr3_aa: CASSYPDTSNTEAFF
cdr3_nt: TGTGCCAGCAGTTACCCGGACACCTCGAACACTGAAGCTTTCTTT

clone_size: many
v_call: TRBV20-1
j_call: TRBJ2-1
d_call: TRBD2
cdr3_aa: CSARDLGLAGVGAYNEQFF
cdr3_nt: TGCAGTGCTAGAGATCTGGGGCTAGCGGGAGTAGGGGCGTACAATGAGCAGTTCTTC

clone_size: many
v_call: TRBV27
j_call: TRBJ1-6
d_call: -
cdr3_aa: CASTHFIQGALNSPLHF
cdr3_nt: TGTGCCAGCACTCACTTTATACAGGGTGCGCTAAATTCACCCCTCCACTTT

clone_size: -
v_call: TRBV7-9
j_call: TRBJ1-1
d_call: TRBD1
cdr3_aa: CASSSRDRGGTEAFF
cdr3_nt: TGTGCCAGCAGCTCCCGGGACAGGGGGGGCACTGAAGCTTTCTTT

clone_size: -
v_call: TRBV5-1
j_call: TRBJ2-7
d_call: -
cdr3_aa: CASSFGPGWNEQYF
cdr3_nt: TGCGCCAGCAGCTTTGGGCCAGGGTGGAACGAGCAGTACTTC

clone_size: many
v_call: TRBV12-3/TRBV12-4
j_call: TRBJ1-2
d_call: -
cdr3_aa: CASRETDSVEF
cdr3_nt: TGTGCCAGCAGGGAGACGGACAGTGTGGAATTC

clone_size: few
v_call: TRBV6-1
j_call: TRBJ2-3
d_call: -
cdr3_aa: CASSGQFITDTQYF
cdr3_nt: TGTGCCAGCAGCGGACAGTTCATCACAGATACGCAGTATTTT

clone_size: -
v_call: TRBV7-9
j_call: TRBJ2-1
d_call: -
cdr3_aa: CASSLVDPGTNEQFF
cdr3_nt: TGTGCCAGCAGCTTAGTCGACCCGGGGACCAATGAGCAGTTCTTC

clone_size: many
v_call: TRBV6-5
j_call: TRBJ1-6
d_call: -
cdr3_aa: CASSYSMSASPLHF
cdr3_nt: TGTGCCAGCAGTTACTCGATGAGTGCCTCACCCCTCCACTTT

clone_size: many
v_call: TRBV2
j_call: TRBJ1-1
d_call: -
cdr3_aa: CASSVQQNTEAFF
cdr3_nt: TGTGCCAGCAGTGTCCAACAGAACACTGAAGCTTTCTTT

clone_size: many
v_call: TRBV29-1
j_call: TRBJ1-2
d_call: TRBD1
cdr3_aa: CSAGDRGGNGYTF
cdr3_nt: TGCAGCGCGGGGGACAGGGGAGGAAATGGCTACACCTTC

clone_size: -
v_call: TRBV5-6
j_call: TRBJ2-5
d_call: TRBD2
cdr3_aa: CASSQLLAGGQETQYF
cdr3_nt: TGTGCCAGCAGCCAGCTACTAGCGGGAGGGCAAGAGACCCAGTACTTC

clone_size: few
v_call: TRBV13
j_call: TRBJ2-2
d_call: TRBD2
cdr3_aa: CASSLGPGGASNTGELFF
cdr3_nt: TGTGCCAGCAGCTTAGGCCCCGGGGGGGCTTCGAACACCGGGGAGCTGTTTTTT

clone_size: -
v_call: TRBV11-2
j_call: TRBJ2-3
d_call: -
cdr3_aa: CASSLDGRAWSTDTQYF
cdr3_nt: TGTGCCAGCAGCTTAGATGGTAGGGCGTGGAGCACAGATACGCAGTATTTT

clone_size: many
v_call: TRBV3-1
j_call: TRBJ1-5
d_call: -
cdr3_aa: CASSQWDSNQPQHF
cdr3_nt: TGTGCCAGCAGCCAATGGGATAGCAATCAGCCCCAGCATTTT

clone_size: many
v_call: TRBV10-3
j_call: TRBJ1-5
d_call: -
cdr3_aa: CAISEDQGPNQPQHF
cdr3_nt: TGTGCCATCAGTGAGGATCAGGGACCGAATCAGCCCCAGCATTTT

clone_size: -
v_call: TRBV18
j_call: TRBJ2-5
d_call: TRBD1
cdr3_aa: CASSRTGVGETQYF
cdr3_nt: TGTGCCAGCTCACGGACAGGGGTCGGGGAGACCCAGTACTTC

clone_size: many
v_call: TRBV3-1
j_call: TRBJ1-2
d_call: TRBD1
cdr3_aa: CASSQDGRQGTNGYTF
cdr3_nt: TGTGCCAGCAGCCAAGATGGGAGACAGGGAACCAATGGCTACACCTTC

clone_size: many
v_call: TRBV7-9
j_call: TRBJ2-2
d_call: TRBD1
cdr3_aa: CASRPGQGFTGELFF
cdr3_nt: TGTGCCAGCAGACCGGGACAGGGATTTACCGGGGAGCTGTTTTTT

clone_size: -
v_call: TRBV29-1
j_call: TRBJ2-7
d_call: TRBD2
cdr3_aa: CSVEVAGASYEQYF
cdr3_nt: TGCAGCGTTGAGGTAGCGGGGGCCTCCTACGAGCAGTACTTC

clone_size: many
v_call: TRBV9
j_call: TRBJ1-6
d_call: -
cdr3_aa: CASTKGVNHSPLHF
cdr3_nt: TGTGCCAGCACTAAAGGGGTCAACCACTCACCCCTCCACTTT

clone_size: -
v_call: TRBV7-8
j_call: TRBJ1-4
d_call: -
cdr3_aa: CASSSGTFNEKLFF
cdr3_nt: TGTGCCAGCAGTTCCGGGACTTTTAATGAAAAACTGTTTTTT

clone_size: many
v_call: TRBV10-3
j_call: TRBJ2-3
d_call: TRBD1
cdr3_aa: CAISESRVTGTRTDTQYF
cdr3_nt: TGTGCCATCAGTGAGTCGCGGGTGACAGGGACGAGAACAGATACGCAGTATTTT

clone_size: few
v_call: TRBV9
j_call: TRBJ1-3
d_call: -
cdr3_aa: CASSSQGIQTGNTIYF
cdr3_nt: TGTGCCAGCAGCTCCCAGGGAATTCAGACTGGAAACACCATATATTTT

clone_size: -
v_call: TRBV6-5
j_call: TRBJ2-3
d_call: TRBD2
cdr3_aa: CASRMSGSDTQYF
cdr3_nt: TGTGCCAGCAGAATGAGCGGGAGTGATACGCAGTATTTT

clone_size: many
v_call: TRBV5-1
j_call: TRBJ1-1
d_call: -
cdr3_aa: CASSLYPVNTEAFF
cdr3_nt: TGCGCCAGCAGCTTGTACCCTGTGAACACTGAAGCTTTCTTT

clone_size: few
v_call: TRBV7-9
j_call: TRBJ2-2
d_call: TRBD1
cdr3_aa: CASSPGQGSFTGELFF
cdr3_nt: TGTGCCAGCAGCCCAGGACAGGGGTCCTTCACCGGGGAGCTGTTTTTT

clone_size: few
v_call: TRBV7-2
j_call: TRBJ2-7
d_call: TRBD2
cdr3_aa: CASSLFLAEAYEQYF
cdr3_nt: TGTGCCAGCAGCTTATTCCTAGCGGAAGCCTACGAGCAGTACTTC

clone_size: -
v_call: TRBV25-1
j_call: TRBJ2-7
d_call: TRBD1
cdr3_aa: CASRKGGQGFYEQYF
cdr3_nt: TGTGCCAGCAGGAAAGGAGGACAGGGGTTCTACGAGCAGTACTTC

clone_size: many
v_call: TRBV29-1
j_call: TRBJ2-2
d_call: -
cdr3_aa: CSAEPSGISTGELFF
cdr3_nt: TGCAGCGCCGAACCATCGGGTATCAGCACCGGGGAGCTGTTTTTT

clone_size: many
v_call: TRBV29-1
j_call: TRBJ2-1
d_call: -
cdr3_aa: CSVEDPGRPEYEQFF
cdr3_nt: TGCAGCGTTGAAGATCCAGGTAGACCAGAGTATGAGCAGTTCTTC

clone_size: many
v_call: TRBV4-1
j_call: TRBJ1-3
d_call: -
cdr3_aa: CASSRIQGDGNTIYF
cdr3_nt: TGCGCCAGCAGCCGGATACAGGGTGATGGAAACACCATATATTTT

clone_size: many
v_call: TRBV29-1
j_call: TRBJ2-4
d_call: -
cdr3_aa: CSVTQGGLAKNIQYF
cdr3_nt: TGCAGCGTTACCCAGGGGGGTCTAGCCAAAAACATTCAGTACTTC